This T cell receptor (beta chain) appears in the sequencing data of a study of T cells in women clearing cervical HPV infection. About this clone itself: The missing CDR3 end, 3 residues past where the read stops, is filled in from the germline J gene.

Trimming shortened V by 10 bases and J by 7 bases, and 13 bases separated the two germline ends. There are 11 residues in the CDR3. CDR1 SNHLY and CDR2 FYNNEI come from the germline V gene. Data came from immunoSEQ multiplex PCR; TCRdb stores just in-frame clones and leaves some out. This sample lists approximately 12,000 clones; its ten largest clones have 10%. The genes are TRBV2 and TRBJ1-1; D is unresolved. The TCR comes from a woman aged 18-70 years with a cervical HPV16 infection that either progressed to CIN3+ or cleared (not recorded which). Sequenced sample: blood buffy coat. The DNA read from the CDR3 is TGTGCCAAAATTAGTCAGGTTGAA. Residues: CAKISQVE. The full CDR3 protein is CAKISQVEAFF.